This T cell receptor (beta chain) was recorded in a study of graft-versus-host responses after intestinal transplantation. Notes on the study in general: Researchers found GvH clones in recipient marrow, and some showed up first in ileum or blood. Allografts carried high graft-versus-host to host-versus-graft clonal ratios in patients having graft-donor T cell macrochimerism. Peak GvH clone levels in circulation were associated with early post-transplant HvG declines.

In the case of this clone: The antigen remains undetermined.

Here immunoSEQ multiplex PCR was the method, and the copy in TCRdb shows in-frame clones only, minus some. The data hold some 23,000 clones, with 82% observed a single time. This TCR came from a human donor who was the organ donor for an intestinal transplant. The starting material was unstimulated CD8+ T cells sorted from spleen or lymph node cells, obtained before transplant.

The CDR3 spells CASSIDGSGTEAFF. The CDR3, as DNA: TGTGCCAGTAGTATAGACGGGTCGGGCACTGAAGCTTTCTTT. The J gene is TRBJ1-1, the V gene TRBV19; no reliable D call. The germline V and J ends were trimmed by 0 bases and 4 bases, with 9 bases remaining between them. Per the germline V gene, CDR1 is LNHDA and CDR2 is SQIVND (reference sequence). The CDR3 is made up of 14 amino acids.